This passage covers 26 T cell receptor beta chains from one sample sequenced in a study of cytomegalovirus exposure and HLA in healthy donors. The assay was immunoSEQ multiplex PCR, and TCRdb's table has in-frame clones only and misses some. The sample shows some 170,000 clones, just under 85% of them seen only once. Material: PBMCs. These receptors were collected from a man aged 30 to 45 in good health and CMV-seropositive.

The genes are TRBV19 and TRBJ1-3; 8 bases fit TRBD1. The V gene's germline CDR1 is LNHDA and CDR2 SQIVND (reference sequence). This CDR3 has 13 residues. The V and J ends lost 6 bases and 2 bases, in that order; junction bases with no gene match: 0. The CDR3 DNA is TGTGCCAGTAGGGACAGGGCTGGAAACACCATATATTTT. Amino acids: CASRDRAGNTIYF.

The chain has TRBV13 and TRBJ1-1; D is unclear. The length of the CDR3 is 14 residues. Germline-derived CDR1 and CDR2 are PRHDT and FYEKMQ (reference sequence). V dropped 5 bases and J dropped 0 bases, with 10 bases sitting between them. The CDR3 region has the DNA TGTGCCAGCAGCCCCCCGCACATGAACACTGAAGCTTTCTTT. It translates to CASSPPHMNTEAFF.

In this sample, this clone turned up a few times. The chain employs TRBV30 and TRBJ2-5; 8 positions match TRBD2. The CDR3 contains 14 residues. The V gene's germline CDR1 is GTSNPN and CDR2 SVGIG (reference sequence). After removal of 5 bases from V and 4 bases from J, the junction contained 9 bases not matched to a gene. CDR3 protein: CAWSVGGGGETQYF. CDR3 nucleotide sequence: TGTGCCTGGTCCGTCGGGGGGGGAGGAGAGACCCAGTACTTC.

The V gene is TRBV4-3, the J gene TRBJ1-2; D is perhaps TRBD1 (6 bases). This CDR3 comprises 14 residues. Germline V lookup: CDR1 LGHNA, CDR2 YSLEER. V was pared by 3 bases and J by 2 bases, with 10 bases between. CDR3 nucleotides: TGCGCCAGCAGCCAGCCGGACAGCAACTATGGCTACACCTTC. Translation: CASSQPDSNYGYTF.

This clone occurred once. The chain is built from TRBV6-6 and TRBJ2-7; tentative D call: TRBD1 (5 bases). Germline V gene lookup returns CDR1 MNHNY and CDR2 SVGAGI (reference sequence). This CDR3 region has 12 residues. V was pared by 5 bases and J by 6 bases, with 11 bases between. This chain's CDR3 is CASSTDTGEQYF. The DNA for the CDR3 is TGTGCCAGCAGTACGGACACTGGCGAGCAGTACTTC.

The chain carries TRBV19 and TRBJ2-7; possibly TRBD1 for D (6 bases). Germline V gene data show CDR1 as LNHDA and CDR2 as SQIVND (reference sequence). The V end lost 6 bases, the J end lost 0 bases, and 15 bases lay between the germline ends. This CDR3 region has 15 residues. Written as DNA, the CDR3 is TGTGCCAGTAGGCCCCGGGGCAGGGGCTCCTACGAGCAGTACTTC. This sequence encodes CASRPRGRGSYEQYF.

The rearrangement uses TRBV15 and TRBJ1-1; 7 nucleotides line up with TRBD1. Germline V CDR1 and CDR2: LNHNV, YYDKDF (reference sequence). V lost 5 bases and J lost 3; bases outside the gene matches: 6. The CDR3 loop spans 14 amino acids. The CDR3 sequence: CATSGGQLYTEAFF. The CDR3 DNA reads as TGTGCCACCAGCGGGGGACAGCTATACACTGAAGCTTTCTTT.

This clone was recorded once. The V call is TRBV7-2, the J call TRBJ1-4, with D maybe TRBD1 (6 bases). In germline, CDR1 is SGHTA, CDR2 FQGNSA. There are 16 residues in the CDR3. The V and J ends lost 5 bases and 7 bases respectively, with 20 bases between them. The CDR3 DNA is TGTGCCAGCAGCCCGAGAGGGGTAGGACAGCCTGAAAAACTGTTTTTT. It yields the protein CASSPRGVGQPEKLFF.

The chain combines TRBV5-1 with TRBJ1-2, with 8 bases aligning to TRBD1. The CDR3 length is 13 residues. Germline lookup yields CDR1 SGHRS and CDR2 YFSETQ. V shed 0 bases and J 7 bases; nucleotides not matched to a gene: 2. The CDR3 bases are TGCGCCAGCAGCTTGGCAGGGGGCGGTGGCTACACCTTC. Translating it yields CASSLAGGGGYTF.

J is TRBJ1-2 and V is TRBV6-1; a possible D gene is TRBD1 (6 bases). Germline-derived CDR1 and CDR2 are MNHNS and SASEGT. Trimming left V 6 bases short and J 5 bases short, with 19 bases between. This CDR3 comprises 15 residues. The DNA for the CDR3 is TGTGCCAGCAGCGGACCCGGGACACTCTCTTATGGCTACACCTTC. Translated, it gives CASSGPGTLSYGYTF.

The rearrangement joins TRBV27 to TRBJ2-1; 8 bases line up with TRBD2. Germline CDR1 MNHEY, CDR2 SMNVEV (reference sequence). The V segment lost 0 bases and the J segment 0 bases; nucleotides outside the gene matches: 4. This CDR3 is 17 amino acids long. For the CDR3, the DNA is TGTGCCAGCAGTTTATCGAGCGGGGGTTACTCCTACAATGAGCAGTTCTTC. This gives the protein CASSLSSGGYSYNEQFF.

V and J are TRBV7-2 and TRBJ1-5, with D hard to call. V was pared by 5 bases and J by 0 bases, with 11 bases between. The germline V gene encodes CDR1 SGHTA and CDR2 FQGNSA. The CDR3 is 15 residues long. CDR3 amino acids: CASSETLYSNQPQHF. The DNA of the CDR3 is TGTGCCAGCAGCGAGACACTTTATAGCAATCAGCCCCAGCATTTT.

V and J are TRBV2 and TRBJ2-1; TRBD2 matches at 13 bases. This CDR3 has 15 residues. V shed 5 bases, J shed 7 bases, and the junction held 5 bases outside the gene matches. The germline CDR1 and CDR2 sequences are SNHLY and FYNNEI. The CDR3 nucleotides are TGTGCCAGCAGTTTACTAGCGGGGGGGTGGAATGAGCAGTTCTTC. This gives the protein CASSLLAGGWNEQFF. Supplemented by reference TRBV2 and TRBJ2-1, the full variable domain reads EPEVTQTPSHQVTQMGQEVILRCVPISNHLYFYWYRQILGQKVEFLVSFYNNEISEKSEIFDDQFSVERPDGSNFTLKIRSTKLEDSAMYFCASSLLAGGWNEQFFGPGTRLTVL.

The V gene is TRBV30, the J gene TRBJ2-5, with D possibly matching TRBD1 (5 bases). Trimming took off 1 base at V and 5 bases at J, with 8 bases between the two ends. CDR3 length: 12 amino acids. CDR1 is GTSNPN, CDR2 SVGIG, per germline (reference sequence). In DNA form, the CDR3 reads TGTGCCTGGAGTGCCAACAGGGAGACCCAGTACTTC. The encoded protein is CAWSANRETQYF.

The chain carries TRBV11-2 and TRBJ2-1; 11 bases line up with TRBD2. V dropped 0 bases and J dropped 5; count of bases not matched to a gene: 9. The CDR3 runs 18 residues. The germline CDR1 and CDR2 sequences are SGHAT and FQNNGV. The CDR3 region has the DNA TGTGCCAGCAGCTTAGATCTTCGTGGGACTAGCGGAAACAATGAGCAGTTCTTC. The encoded protein is CASSLDLRGTSGNNEQFF.

The chain links TRBV7-9 to TRBJ1-1; 8 nucleotides match TRBD1. V lost 3 bases, J lost 5 bases, and 5 bases stayed unmatched. The CDR3 contains 14 residues. CDR1 and CDR2 from the germline V gene are SEHNR and FQNEAQ (reference sequence). CDR3 nucleotide sequence: TGTGCCAGCAGCTTTGGGACAGGTTCAACTGAAGCTTTCTTT. It encodes CASSFGTGSTEAFF.

The chain links TRBV9 to TRBJ1-2; 9 positions match TRBD1. The CDR3 is made up of 13 amino acids. After removal of 0 bases from V and 7 bases from J, the junction contained 1 base not matched to a gene. Per the germline V gene, CDR1 is SGDLS and CDR2 is YYNGEE. The CDR3: CASSVVTGGGYTF. The DNA of the CDR3 is TGTGCCAGCAGCGTAGTGACAGGGGGTGGCTACACCTTC.

In this sample, this clone turned up a few times. V usage is TRBV7-3 and J usage is TRBJ1-2; 12 bases map to TRBD1. This CDR3 contains 14 residues. Germline lookup yields CDR1 SGHTA and CDR2 FQGTGA. J was trimmed by 8 bases and V by 4 bases; bases with no gene match: 5. In nucleotides, the CDR3 is TGTGCCAGCAGCTCCGGGACAGGGGGCCAGGGCTACACCTTC. It translates to CASSSGTGGQGYTF.

The rearrangement links TRBV6-1 to TRBJ1-6, with D possibly TRBD1 on 6 matching bases. This CDR3 is built from 17 residues. V shed 4 bases and J shed 0 bases, with 13 bases lying between them. Per germline, CDR1 MNHNS and CDR2 SASEGT. CDR3 nucleotides: TGTGCCAGCAGTGTGCTCAGGGGAGCCTCCTATAATTCACCCCTCCACTTT. This gives the protein CASSVLRGASYNSPLHF.

V and J are TRBV5-3 and TRBJ2-1; D perhaps matches TRBD2 (7 bases). TRBV5-3 belongs to the ORF category, with a function that is uncertain. V dropped 4 bases and J dropped 4 bases, with 18 bases sitting between them. This CDR3 has 16 amino acids. The CDR3 here is CARSTGRGDNYNEQFF. CDR3 coding DNA: TGTGCCAGAAGCACCGGACGGGGGGACAATTACAATGAGCAGTTCTTC.

This clone has just one count. The chain has TRBV27 and TRBJ2-7, with D possibly being TRBD2 (7 bases). Between the trimmed V and J ends, which lost 2 bases and 4 bases, there was a span of 15 bases. CDR3 length equals 15 residues. The germline gives CDR1 MNHEY, CDR2 SMNVEV (reference sequence). DNA for the CDR3: TGTGCCAGCAGTTTAGGGGGGGCACCCACGTACGAGCAGTACTTC. Translated: CASSLGGAPTYEQYF.

The chain carries TRBV6-5 and TRBJ2-7; D is uncertain. In germline, CDR1 is MNHEY, CDR2 SVGAGI. V was pared by 6 bases and J by 2 bases, with 5 bases between. The CDR3 spans 11 residues. This CDR3 reads CASSTTYEQYF. CDR3 DNA sequence: TGTGCCAGCAGCACAACCTACGAGCAGTACTTC.

The V gene is TRBV18, the J gene TRBJ1-6; 10 nucleotides match TRBD1. Germline V lookup: CDR1 KGHSH, CDR2 LQKENI. This CDR3 is built from 15 residues. The V and J ends lost 9 bases and 8 bases, in that order; junction bases with no gene match: 10. CDR3 loop: CASAGTTGGDSPLHF. The CDR3 DNA reads TGTGCCAGTGCTGGGACGACAGGGGGCGATTCACCCCTCCACTTT.

The V gene is TRBV5-4, the J gene TRBJ2-5; TRBD2 aligns across 12 bases. V gave up 3 bases and J gave up 1 base; unmatched junction bases: 4. CDR1 and CDR2 (germline): SGHNT, YYREEE (reference sequence). CDR3 length: 16 residues. The CDR3 nucleotides read TGTGCCAGCAGCTCTACTAGCGGGGGGTTCCAAGAGACCCAGTACTTC. Residues: CASSSTSGGFQETQYF.

This clone was detected only once. The chain is built from TRBV2 and TRBJ2-1, with 8 bases identical to TRBD2. V shed 3 bases and J 4 bases; nucleotides not matched to a gene: 2. CDR3 length: 14 residues. Germline loops: CDR1 SNHLY, CDR2 FYNNEI. DNA for the CDR3: TGTGCCAGCAGTGAGATAGCGGGGTACAATGAGCAGTTCTTC. It encodes CASSEIAGYNEQFF.

This clone appeared a few times. V and J are TRBV6-5 and TRBJ2-7, with D unclear. Germline assignment: CDR1 MNHEY and CDR2 SVGAGI. The CDR3 has 14 amino acids. V was shortened by 7 bases and J by 6 bases, with 19 bases between the two germline ends. This chain's CDR3 is CASNASPTAGEQYF. CDR3 nucleotides: TGTGCCAGCAATGCCTCCCCTACCGCTGGCGAGCAGTACTTC.